This T cell receptor (beta chain) emerged from a study of PD-1 blockade in classical Hodgkin lymphoma (dated by TCRdb to about 2020). With regard to the full study: To define a peripheral blood immune signature of response to PD-1 blockade in classical Hodgkin lymphoma, the study combined TCR beta sequencing with CyTOF. General findings and caveats noted by the study authors: Baseline TCR diversity was reported to be lower in newly diagnosed patients than in healthy donors and to be lower still in relapsed/refractory patients. The study was limited to a single clinical trial cohort, and causes of repertoire differences, possibly disease activity or prior therapy, remained undefined.

The time point label of this sample denotes: newly diagnosed, previously untreated cHL patient sample. CD8+ T cells were purified from thawed PBMCs by magnetic negative selection with a Miltenyi CD8+ T cell isolation kit. As a comparison group for the relapsed/refractory trial patients, PBMCs from patients with newly diagnosed, previously untreated classical Hodgkin lymphoma were sequenced. Peripheral blood was collected in 8 mL Vacutainer Cell Preparation Tubes, from which PBMCs were isolated by centrifugation and then cryopreserved. Purified CD4+ and CD8+ fractions were prepared only for cases where an additional PBMC sample was available. On LS columns in a quadroMACS separator, the magnetically labelled cells were depleted, and the flow-through was collected as the purified fraction. V has 7 bases trimmed and J has 8 bases trimmed; junction bases matching no gene number 20. Taken from cysteine to phenylalanine, the CDR3 has 18 residues. Only CDR3 DNA is held: 54 bases, read in frame from base 1. According to the germline V gene (reference sequence), CDR1 reads SEHNR and CDR2 reads FQNEAQ.

The Qiagen DNeasy kit was used to extract genomic DNA from unsorted PBMCs and from the negatively selected CD4+ and CD8+ fractions. TCR beta CDR3 regions were amplified by immunoSEQ multiplex PCR using primers annealing to V and J segments. A synthetic immune receptor repertoire was used to minimize amplification bias, and any residual bias was removed computationally once sequencing was done. The source study handled its data this way. Custom Python scripts were used to quantify repertoire diversity as the Shannon entropy index. Unsorted, CD4+ and CD8+ repertoires were analyzed separately, except for combined analyses in which CD4+ and CD8+ sequences were merged in silico. Drawn from immuneACCESS, this table holds only the in-frame rearrangements with V and J called that TCRdb kept. Clones are partly lost; checked studies trace under half to an unresolved V gene and leave the rest unexplained. That table is the source of V, J and clone size, and D and trimming were worked out from the DNA. The sample table contains some 5,400 clones; only one count was recorded for roughly 90% of them. Together, the top ten hold 20% to 25% of the sample.

Of note for this clone: Its binding antigen is unknown. No much larger clone exists at a distance of one base, and base qualities are not known.

The receptor's source is a human donor with classical Hodgkin lymphoma. Sequencing used CD8+ T cells from blood. This chain is built from TRBV7-9 and TRBJ1-2, with 12 central nucleotides matching TRBD1. The CDR3 loop reads CASTNRRRDRGLPGGYTF. The sequence in DNA is TGTGCCAGCACCAACCGAAGGAGGGACAGGGGGCTACCGGGAGGCTACACCTTC.